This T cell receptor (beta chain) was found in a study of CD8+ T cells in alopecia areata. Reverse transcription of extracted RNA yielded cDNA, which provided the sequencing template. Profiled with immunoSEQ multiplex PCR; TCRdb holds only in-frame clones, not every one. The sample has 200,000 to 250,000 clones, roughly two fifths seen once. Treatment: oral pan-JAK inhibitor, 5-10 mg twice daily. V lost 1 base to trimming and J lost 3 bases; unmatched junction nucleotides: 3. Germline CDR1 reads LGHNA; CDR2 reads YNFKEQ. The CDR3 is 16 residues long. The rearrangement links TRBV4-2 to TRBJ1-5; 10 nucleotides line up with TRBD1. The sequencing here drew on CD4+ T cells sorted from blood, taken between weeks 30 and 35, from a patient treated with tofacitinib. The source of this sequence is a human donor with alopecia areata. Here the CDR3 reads CASSQVGTGVNQPQHF. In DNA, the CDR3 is TGTGCCAGCAGCCAAGTCGGGACAGGGGTCAATCAGCCCCAGCATTTT.